One and the same sample provided the 13 T cell receptor beta chains below, sequenced in a study of cytomegalovirus exposure and HLA in healthy donors. The primer mix had 60 Vbeta and 13 Jbeta primers. Clones were sequenced by immunoSEQ multiplex PCR, and TCRdb holds only the in-frame ones, with some missing. The repertoire has approximately 190,000 clones, 82% of them found once; the top ten carry 5.5% to 7%. The sample was PBMCs. The source of these receptors is a woman aged 45-65 years in good health and CMV-seropositive.

This clone appeared a single time. The junction shows a germline mismatch at one end, possibly a read error. The chain combines TRBV7-9 with TRBJ2-7; tentative D call: TRBD2 (5 bases). The germline CDR1 and CDR2 sequences are SEHNR and FQNEAQ (reference sequence). The CDR3 totals 16 residues. The CDR3 sequence is CSSSLGVAWEMGEQYF. The CDR3 DNA sequence: TGTTCCAGCAGCTTAGGAGTCGCGTGGGAGATGGGCGAGCAGTACTTC.

CDR3 bases: TGTGCCAGCAGCTCCGAACTACACAATGAGCAGTTCTTC. It yields the protein CASSSELHNEQFF. The chain carries TRBV7-9 and TRBJ2-1; no clear D gene. V was clipped by 4 bases and J by 5 bases, with 9 bases between them. Looked up from germline, CDR1 is SEHNR and CDR2 is FQNEAQ (reference sequence). This CDR3 contains 13 residues.

V gene TRBV7-2 combines with J gene TRBJ2-1, with 10 bases matching TRBD1. CDR1 SGHTA and CDR2 FQGNSA come from the germline V gene. J lost 7 bases, V lost 3 bases, and 6 bases had no gene match. This CDR3 comprises 15 residues. CDR3 in amino acids: CASSFVGTGVNEQFF. The CDR3 DNA reads as TGTGCCAGCAGCTTTGTCGGGACAGGGGTGAATGAGCAGTTCTTC.

The genes are TRBV18 and TRBJ2-7; 9 bases fit TRBD2. V lost 3 bases to trimming and J lost 7 bases; unmatched junction nucleotides: 16. The CDR3 consists of 17 residues. CDR1 and CDR2 from the germline V gene are KGHSH and LQKENI. The CDR3 region is CASSPLSLSGGNYEQYF. DNA of the CDR3: TGTGCCAGCTCACCTCTCTCCCTAAGCGGGGGGAACTATGAGCAGTACTTC.

The chain links TRBV15 to TRBJ2-7; 8 nucleotides match TRBD1. The CDR3 spans 15 residues. Trimming took 3 bases from V and 0 from J; bases not matched to a gene: 4. Germline V gives CDR1 LNHNV, CDR2 YYDKDF (reference sequence). CDR3 in DNA: TGTGCCACCAGCAGGACAGGGGCCAGCTCCTACGAGCAGTACTTC. Its protein product is CATSRTGASSYEQYF. The full variable domain, in which reference TRBV15 and TRBJ2-7 provide the parts outside the CDR3, is DAMVIQNPRYQVTQFGKPVTLSCSQTLNHNVMYWYQQKSSQAPKLLFHYYDKDFNNEADTPDNFQSRRPNTSFCFLDIRSPGLGDTAMYLCATSRTGASSYEQYFGPGTRLTVT.

The rearrangement links TRBV7-2 to TRBJ1-5; 7 bases align to TRBD1. Trimming removed 5 bases from V and 4 bases from J; junction bases left unmatched: 8. CDR3 length: 15 residues. Per germline, CDR1 SGHTA and CDR2 FQGNSA. CDR3 loop: CASSLDREKNQPQHF. For the CDR3, the DNA is TGTGCCAGCAGCCTCGACAGGGAAAAGAATCAGCCCCAGCATTTT. The variable domain in full, with the rest retrieved from reference TRBV7-2 and TRBJ1-5, is GAGVSQSPSNKVTEKGKDVELRCDPISGHTALYWYRQSLGQGLEFLIYFQGNSAPDKSGLPSDRFSAERTGGSVSTLTIQRTQQEDSAVYLCASSLDREKNQPQHFGDGTRLSIL.

Written as DNA, the CDR3 is TGTGCCAGCAGACGCACAGGGATAATCTATGGCTACACCTTC. Translation gives CASRRTGIIYGYTF. The rearrangement joins TRBV2 to TRBJ1-2; D perhaps matches TRBD1 (6 bases). Germline-derived CDR1 and CDR2 are SNHLY and FYNNEI. The CDR3 contains 14 residues. Trimming took off 6 bases at V and 4 bases at J, with 15 bases between the two ends.

The V call is TRBV9, the J call TRBJ2-2; D not certain. Germline loops: CDR1 SGDLS, CDR2 YYNGEE. V was shortened by 0 bases and J by 5 bases, with 8 bases between the two germline ends. This CDR3 region has 14 residues. In DNA, the CDR3 is TGTGCCAGCAGCGTAGCCCCAGCGACCGGGGAGCTGTTTTTT. Its protein product is CASSVAPATGELFF.

This clone was seen a single time. V usage is TRBV5-1 and J usage is TRBJ2-2, with D maybe TRBD1 (5 bases). V gave up 1 base and J gave up 9 bases, with 16 bases separating them. The CDR3 totals 15 residues. CDR1 and CDR2 (germline): SGHRS, YFSETQ. Here the CDR3 DNA reads TGCGCCAGCAGCTTGAGTGAGCAGGGCCTCTGGGAGCTGTTTTTT. As protein: CASSLSEQGLWELFF.

The J gene is TRBJ2-1, the V gene TRBV27; TRBD2 agrees at 11 bases. The CDR3 sequence is 17 residues long. Germline V CDR1 and CDR2: MNHEY, SMNVEV (reference sequence). With V trimmed by 3 bases and J by 2 bases, 6 bases remained unmatched. The CDR3, as DNA: TGTGCCAGCAGTTTCACGACTAGCGGGGTTACCTACAATGAGCAGTTCTTC. This translates into CASSFTTSGVTYNEQFF.

The V call is TRBV11-3, the J call TRBJ2-1; maybe TRBD2 (5 bases). The germline V gene has CDR1 SGHNT and CDR2 YENEEA. V was pared by 0 bases and J by 4 bases, with 10 bases between. CDR3 length equals 15 residues. CDR3 bases: TGTGCCAGCAGCTTAGACCCAACGGGGTACAATGAGCAGTTCTTC. Translation gives CASSLDPTGYNEQFF.

This clone has a single count. This chain connects TRBV10-3 to TRBJ2-3; TRBD2 aligns across 10 bases. The CDR3 has 13 residues. Germline CDR1 is ENHRY and CDR2 is SYGVKD. Germline trimming cut 11 bases from V and 0 bases from J; bases unmatched to any gene: 2. The CDR3 loop reads CAALAGSTDTQYF. CDR3 DNA sequence: TGTGCCGCACTAGCGGGAAGCACAGATACGCAGTATTTT.

The chain joins TRBV30 to TRBJ2-4; perhaps TRBD2 as D (5 bases). Germline V gives CDR1 GTSNPN, CDR2 SVGIG (reference sequence). The V and J ends lost 0 bases and 7 bases respectively, with 16 bases between them. The CDR3 loop spans 15 amino acids. CDR3 DNA: TGTGCCTGGAGTGTTAGTCAGCGAAGCGGCAACATTCAGTACTTC. Protein: CAWSVSQRSGNIQYF. The full variable domain, with the rest looked up from reference TRBV30 and TRBJ2-4, is SQTIHQWPATLVQPVGSPLSLECTVEGTSNPNLYWYRQAAGRGLQLLFYSVGIGQISSEVPQNLSASRPQDRQFILSSKKLLLSDSGFYLCAWSVSQRSGNIQYFGAGTRLSVL.